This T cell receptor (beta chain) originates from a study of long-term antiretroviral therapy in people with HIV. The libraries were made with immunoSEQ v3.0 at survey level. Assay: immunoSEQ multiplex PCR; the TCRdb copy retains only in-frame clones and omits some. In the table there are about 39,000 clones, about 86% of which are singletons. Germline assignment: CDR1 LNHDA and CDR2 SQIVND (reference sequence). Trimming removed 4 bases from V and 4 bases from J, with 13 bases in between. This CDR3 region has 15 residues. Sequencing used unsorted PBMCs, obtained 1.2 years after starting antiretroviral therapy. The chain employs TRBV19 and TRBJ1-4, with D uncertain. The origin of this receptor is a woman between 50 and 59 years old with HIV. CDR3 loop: CASSNPGAINEKLFF. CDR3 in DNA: TGTGCCAGTAGTAACCCAGGCGCAATTAATGAAAAACTGTTTTTT.